These T cell receptor beta chains were read from a single sample in a study of shared clonotypes between healthy human individuals. Clones were read by immunoSEQ multiplex PCR, and TCRdb kept only the in-frame ones, dropping some. Of millions of clones listed, roughly 93% are singletons. Input material: naive CD4+ T cells from PBMCs. The receptors were sampled from a man between 18 and 35 years old in good health. Some clones in this sample may be carry-over from other donors' samples. The CDR3 runs from the conserved cysteine through the conserved F or W. The D gene is left open where the match is weak. Not all rows give a size; the values are once, few, many and, for expanded clones, a class.

TRBV6-6,few,TRBJ2-2,TRBD2,CASSRPGSGSAGELFF,TGTGCCAGCAGTCGACCGGGGAGCGGGAGTGCCGGGGAGCTGTTTTTT
TRBV25-1,.,TRBJ1-4,TRBD1,CASSESPGRGLNEKLFF,TGTGCCAGCAGTGAATCCCCCGGGAGGGGGCTAAATGAAAAACTGTTTTTT
TRBV30,.,TRBJ2-5,TRBD2,CAWSVVGGETQYF,TGTGCCTGGAGTGTTGTCGGGGGGGAGACCCAGTACTTC
TRBV6-4,.,TRBJ2-1,.,CASRQGAQSIGEQFF,TGTGCCAGCAGGCAGGGAGCACAAAGTATCGGTGAGCAGTTCTTC
TRBV7-3,.,TRBJ1-2,.,CASGNRNTGKGGYTF,TGTGCCAGCGGCAACCGAAATACAGGGAAAGGTGGCTACACCTTC
TRBV13,.,TRBJ2-1,TRBD1,CASSLGDRGPSYNEQFF,TGTGCCAGCAGCTTAGGGGACAGGGGTCCCTCCTACAATGAGCAGTTCTTC
TRBV5-4,.,TRBJ2-7,.,CASSSAGRRTAGHEQYF,TGTGCCAGCAGCTCTGCCGGCCGGAGGACTGCTGGCCACGAGCAGTACTTC
TRBV5-1,.,TRBJ2-3,.,CASSPGQSTDTQYF,TGCGCCAGCAGCCCAGGACAGAGCACAGATACGCAGTATTTT
TRBV5-1,.,TRBJ2-1,TRBD2,CASSRTGTSGYYNEQFF,TGCGCCAGCAGCAGAACAGGGACTAGCGGGTACTACAATGAGCAGTTCTTC
TRBV4-2,.,TRBJ2-1,TRBD2,CASSRRTSGRVDEQFF,TGTGCCAGCAGCCGACGGACTAGCGGGAGAGTAGATGAGCAGTTCTTC
TRBV19,.,TRBJ2-6,TRBD1,CASSKIRQGGRSGANVLTF,TGTGCCAGTAGTAAAATTAGACAGGGGGGCCGCTCTGGGGCCAACGTCCTGACTTTC
TRBV7-8,.,TRBJ2-7,.,CASSLSWYEQYF,TGTGCCAGCAGCCTTAGTTGGTACGAGCAGTACTTC
TRBV2,.,TRBJ1-1,.,CASSDRTGHTEAFF,TGTGCCAGCAGCGACAGGACGGGTCACACTGAAGCTTTCTTT
TRBV28,.,TRBJ2-7,TRBD2,CASSLLSSGVSYEQYF,TGTGCCAGCAGTTTATTATCTAGCGGGGTCTCCTACGAGCAGTACTTC
TRBV18,.,TRBJ2-1,.,CASSPSAGNYNEQFF,TGTGCCAGCTCACCATCGGCTGGAAACTACAATGAGCAGTTCTTC
TRBV5-3,.,TRBJ2-7,.,CARSFGTWGEYIYEQYF,TGTGCCAGAAGCTTTGGAACATGGGGGGAGTACATCTACGAGCAGTACTTC
TRBV2,.,TRBJ2-5,TRBD1,CASRKSRQGEETQYF,TGTGCCAGCAGGAAATCGCGACAGGGGGAAGAGACCCAGTACTTC
TRBV29-1,.,TRBJ1-2,.,CSVASLLNRDTYGYTF,TGCAGCGTCGCAAGCCTTCTAAACAGGGATACCTATGGCTACACCTTC
TRBV15,.,TRBJ1-5,.,CATSGGLNQPQHF,TGTGCCACCAGCGGGGGGCTCAATCAGCCCCAGCATTTT
TRBV27,.,TRBJ2-1,TRBD2,CASSPTSDRSYNEQFF,TGTGCCAGCAGTCCGACTAGCGATCGCTCCTACAATGAGCAGTTCTTC
TRBV9,.,TRBJ1-1,.,CASSSDLRGTEAFF,TGTGCCAGCAGCAGCGATCTTAGGGGCACTGAAGCTTTCTTT
TRBV7-6,.,TRBJ2-1,.,CASSSWSDEQFF,TGTGCCAGCAGCTCCTGGAGCGATGAGCAGTTCTTC
TRBV6-5,.,TRBJ2-3,TRBD2,CASSYSSGDTDTQYF,TGTGCCAGCAGTTACTCGAGCGGGGACACAGATACGCAGTATTTT
TRBV27,.,TRBJ1-1,.,CASSLNGGGTEAFF,TGTGCCAGCAGTTTAAATGGGGGTGGGACTGAAGCTTTCTTT
TRBV5-4,.,TRBJ1-6,.,CAAPGEGGNSPLHF,TGTGCCGCCCCGGGGGAGGGGGGTAATTCACCCCTCCACTTT
TRBV15,.,TRBJ1-4,.,CATSRAVGANEKLFF,TGTGCCACCAGCAGGGCAGTTGGAGCTAATGAAAAACTGTTTTTT
TRBV7-3,.,TRBJ1-1,.,CASSLSGARNTEAFF,TGTGCCAGCAGCTTATCGGGGGCTAGGAACACTGAAGCTTTCTTT
TRBV18,.,TRBJ1-2,TRBD1,CASSPPDGQANYGYTF,TGTGCCAGCTCACCACCGGATGGACAGGCTAACTATGGCTACACCTTC
TRBV4-2,.,TRBJ2-2,.,CASSQDRFYAGELFF,TGTGCCAGCAGCCAAGATCGTTTTTACGCCGGGGAGCTGTTTTTT
TRBV11-1,.,TRBJ2-6,.,CASSFSMRVSGANVLTF,TGTGCCAGCAGCTTCTCAATGAGGGTATCTGGGGCCAACGTCCTGACTTTC
TRBV5-6,.,TRBJ2-7,.,CAGHRGGGPTGEQYF,TGTGCCGGACATCGCGGCGGGGGCCCAACCGGCGAGCAGTACTTC
TRBV28,once,TRBJ2-5,TRBD1,CASSGETGGEVETQYF,TGTGCCAGCAGTGGGGAGACAGGGGGTGAGGTAGAGACCCAGTACTTC
TRBV28,.,TRBJ1-2,.,CASKNIRYRGYTF,TGTGCCAGCAAAAACATACGCTATCGTGGCTACACCTTC
TRBV19,.,TRBJ2-7,.,CASSFPEQYF,TGTGCCAGTAGTTTCCCCGAGCAGTACTTC
TRBV2,.,TRBJ1-1,.,CASIGREYATEAFF,TGTGCCAGCATCGGCAGGGAGTATGCCACTGAAGCTTTCTTT
TRBV7-9,few,TRBJ1-1,TRBD1,CASSLRQGNTEAFF,TGTGCCAGCAGCTTACGACAGGGGAACACTGAAGCTTTCTTT
TRBV5-1,.,TRBJ2-7,.,CASSLAGRESGQYF,TGCGCCAGCAGCTTGGCCGGTCGGGAGTCGGGGCAGTACTTC
TRBV5-1,once,TRBJ1-5,TRBD1,CASSWTGGNQPQHF,TGCGCCAGCAGCTGGACAGGGGGCAATCAGCCCCAGCATTTT
TRBV5-3,.,TRBJ1-2,.,CARSLAGVRNSYTF,TGTGCCAGAAGCTTGGCCGGGGTAAGGAACAGCTACACCTTC
TRBV5-1,.,TRBJ2-5,.,CASSSVGVPVQETQYF,TGCGCCAGCAGCTCAGTAGGGGTGCCGGTACAAGAGACCCAGTACTTC
TRBV28,.,TRBJ2-3,.,CASSLGNSADTQYF,TGTGCCAGCAGTTTAGGGAATAGCGCAGATACGCAGTATTTT
TRBV7-6,.,TRBJ1-4,.,CASSFQRFF,TGTGCCAGCAGCTTCCAGAGGTTTTTT
TRBV30,.,TRBJ2-4,TRBD1,CAWSVRGRRKNIQYF,TGTGCCTGGAGTGTAAGGGGGCGTCGCAAAAACATTCAGTACTTC
TRBV9,.,TRBJ1-2,TRBD1,CASSVGQGDGYTF,TGTGCCAGCAGCGTAGGACAGGGTGATGGCTACACCTTC
TRBV7-6,once,TRBJ2-5,.,CASSVTTGSETQYF,TGTGCCAGCAGCGTAACCACAGGGTCCGAGACCCAGTACTTC
TRBV10-3,.,TRBJ2-7,.,CAIARTAGTYEQYF,TGTGCCATCGCCCGTACCGCGGGGACCTACGAGCAGTACTTC
TRBV5-1,once,TRBJ1-1,TRBD1,CASSFGTGGTEAFF,TGCGCCAGCAGCTTTGGGACAGGGGGCACTGAAGCTTTCTTT
TRBV18,.,TRBJ1-2,TRBD1,CASSPRSAGTGTLANYGYTF,TGTGCCAGCTCACCCAGATCGGCCGGGACAGGGACTCTAGCTAACTATGGCTACACCTTC
TRBV4-3,.,TRBJ1-3,.,CASSQEGQGNTIYF,TGCGCCAGCAGCCAAGAGGGGCAGGGAAACACCATATATTTT
TRBV7-9,.,TRBJ2-1,TRBD2,CASSFRTSGSYNEQFF,TGTGCCAGCAGCTTTCGGACTAGTGGGTCCTACAATGAGCAGTTCTTC
TRBV21-1,.,TRBJ2-7,.,CASSNAGTGGPPRDYEQYF,TGTGCCAGCAGCAACGCCGGGACAGGGGGCCCCCCTCGCGACTACGAGCAGTACTTC
TRBV28,.,TRBJ2-7,.,CASTPSTVNYEQYF,TGTGCCAGCACCCCCTCGACTGTAAACTACGAGCAGTACTTC
TRBV7-6,.,TRBJ2-7,.,CASSLLPRAVSLRQSSYEQYF,TGTGCCAGCAGCTTATTGCCCCGCGCCGTCAGCCTTCGTCAAAGCTCCTACGAGCAGTACTTC
TRBV5-1,.,TRBJ2-3,.,CASSLEGRGTDTQYF,TGCGCCAGCAGCTTGGAGGGGCGAGGCACAGATACGCAGTATTTT